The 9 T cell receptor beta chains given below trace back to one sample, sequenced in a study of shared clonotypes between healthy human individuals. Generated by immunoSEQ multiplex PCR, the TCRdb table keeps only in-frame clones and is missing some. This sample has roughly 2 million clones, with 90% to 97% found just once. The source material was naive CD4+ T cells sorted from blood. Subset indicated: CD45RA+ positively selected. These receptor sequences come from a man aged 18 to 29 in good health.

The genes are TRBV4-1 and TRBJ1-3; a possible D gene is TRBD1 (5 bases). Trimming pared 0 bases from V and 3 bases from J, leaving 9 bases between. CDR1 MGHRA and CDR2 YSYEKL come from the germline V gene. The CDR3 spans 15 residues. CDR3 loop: CASSQDGQGGNTIYF. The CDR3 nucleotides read TGCGCCAGCAGCCAAGATGGGCAGGGTGGAAACACCATATATTTT.

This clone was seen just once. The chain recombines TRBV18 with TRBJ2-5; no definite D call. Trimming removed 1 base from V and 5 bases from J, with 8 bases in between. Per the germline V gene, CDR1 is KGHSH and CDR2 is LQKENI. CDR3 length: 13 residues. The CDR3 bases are TGTGCCAGCTCACCACATCCCGGGGAGACCCAGTACTTC. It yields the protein CASSPHPGETQYF.

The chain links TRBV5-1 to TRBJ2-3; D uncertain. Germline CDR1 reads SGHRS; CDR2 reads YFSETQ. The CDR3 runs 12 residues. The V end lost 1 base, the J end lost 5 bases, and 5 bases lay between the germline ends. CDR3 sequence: CASSLQQDTQYF. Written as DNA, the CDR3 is TGCGCCAGCAGCTTGCAGCAAGATACGCAGTATTTT.

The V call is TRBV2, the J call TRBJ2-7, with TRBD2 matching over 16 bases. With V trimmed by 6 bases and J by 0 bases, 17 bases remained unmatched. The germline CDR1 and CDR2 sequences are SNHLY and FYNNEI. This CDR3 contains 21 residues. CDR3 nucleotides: TGTGCCAGCAGCCAGCGGAAAGCCCCGGGACTAGCGGGAGGGAGCTCCTACGAGCAGTACTTC. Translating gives CASSQRKAPGLAGGSSYEQYF.

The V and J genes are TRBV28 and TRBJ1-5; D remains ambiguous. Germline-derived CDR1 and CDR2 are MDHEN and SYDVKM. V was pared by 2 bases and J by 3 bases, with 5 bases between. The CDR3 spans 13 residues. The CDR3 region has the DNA TGTGCCAGCAGTTTAAAGCTCAATCAGCCCCAGCATTTT. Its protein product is CASSLKLNQPQHF.

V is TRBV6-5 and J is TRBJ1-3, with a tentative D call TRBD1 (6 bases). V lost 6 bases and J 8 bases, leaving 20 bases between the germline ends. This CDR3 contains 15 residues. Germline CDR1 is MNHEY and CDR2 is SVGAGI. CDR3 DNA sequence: TGTGCCAGCAGCTCAGGGGCGGTAGGGGAATACACCATATATTTT. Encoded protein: CASSSGAVGEYTIYF.

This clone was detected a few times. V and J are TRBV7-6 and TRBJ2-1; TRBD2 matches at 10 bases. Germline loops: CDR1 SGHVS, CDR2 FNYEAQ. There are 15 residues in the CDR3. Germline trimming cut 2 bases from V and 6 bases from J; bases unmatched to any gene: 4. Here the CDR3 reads CASSLYSSGSNEQFF. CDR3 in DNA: TGTGCCAGCAGCTTATACTCTAGCGGGAGCAATGAGCAGTTCTTC.

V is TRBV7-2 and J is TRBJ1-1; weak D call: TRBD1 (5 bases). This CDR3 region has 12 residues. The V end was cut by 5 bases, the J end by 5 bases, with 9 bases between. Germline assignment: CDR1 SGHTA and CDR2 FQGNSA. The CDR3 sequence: CASSRGETEAFF. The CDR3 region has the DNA TGTGCCAGCAGCCGGGGGGAAACTGAAGCTTTCTTT.

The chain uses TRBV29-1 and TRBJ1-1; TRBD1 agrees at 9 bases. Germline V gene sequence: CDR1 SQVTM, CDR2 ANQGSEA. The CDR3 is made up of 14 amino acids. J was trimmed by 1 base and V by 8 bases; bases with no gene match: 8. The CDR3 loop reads CSTRTGEKNTEAFF. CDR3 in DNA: TGCAGCACGAGGACAGGGGAAAAGAACACTGAAGCTTTCTTT.